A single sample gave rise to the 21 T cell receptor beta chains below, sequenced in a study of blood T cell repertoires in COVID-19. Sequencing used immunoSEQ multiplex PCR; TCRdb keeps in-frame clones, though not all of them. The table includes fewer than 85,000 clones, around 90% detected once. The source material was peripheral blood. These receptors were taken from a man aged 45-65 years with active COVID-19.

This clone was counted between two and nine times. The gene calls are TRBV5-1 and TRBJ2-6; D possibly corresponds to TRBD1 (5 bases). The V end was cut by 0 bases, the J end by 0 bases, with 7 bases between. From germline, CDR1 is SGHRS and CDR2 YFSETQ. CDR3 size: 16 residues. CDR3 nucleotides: TGCGCCAGCAGCTTGGGAAGGGGCTCTGGGGCCAACGTCCTGACTTTC. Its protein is CASSLGRGSGANVLTF.

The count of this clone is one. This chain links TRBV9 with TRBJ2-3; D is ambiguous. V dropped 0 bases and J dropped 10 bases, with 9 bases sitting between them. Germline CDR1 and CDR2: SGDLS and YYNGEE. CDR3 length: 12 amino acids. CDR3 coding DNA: TGTGCCAGCAGCGTAGACATGGTGGCGCAGTATTTT. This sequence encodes CASSVDMVAQYF.

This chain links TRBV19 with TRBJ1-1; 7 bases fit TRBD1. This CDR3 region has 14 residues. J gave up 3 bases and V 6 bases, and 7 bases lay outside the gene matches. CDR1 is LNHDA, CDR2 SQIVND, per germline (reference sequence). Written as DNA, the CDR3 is TGTGCCAGTAGACCTCCGACAGGGTACACTGAAGCTTTCTTT. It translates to CASRPPTGYTEAFF.

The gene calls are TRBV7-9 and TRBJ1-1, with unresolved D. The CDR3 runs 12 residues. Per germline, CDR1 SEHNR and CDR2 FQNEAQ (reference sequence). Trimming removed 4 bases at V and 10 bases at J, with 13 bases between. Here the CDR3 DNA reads TGTGCCAGCAGCTGGACGGAGGATGGAGCTTTCTTT. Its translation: CASSWTEDGAFF.

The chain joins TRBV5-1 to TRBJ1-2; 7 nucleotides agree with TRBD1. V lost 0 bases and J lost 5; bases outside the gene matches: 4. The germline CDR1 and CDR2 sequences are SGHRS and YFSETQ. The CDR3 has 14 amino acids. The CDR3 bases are TGCGCCAGCAGCTTGGTACAGGGGAGTTATGGCTACACCTTC. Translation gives CASSLVQGSYGYTF.

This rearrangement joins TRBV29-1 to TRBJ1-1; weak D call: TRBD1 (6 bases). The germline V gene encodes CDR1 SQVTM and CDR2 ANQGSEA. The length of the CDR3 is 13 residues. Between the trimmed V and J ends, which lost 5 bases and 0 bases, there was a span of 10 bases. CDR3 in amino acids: CSVRQVLNTEAFF. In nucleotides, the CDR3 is TGCAGCGTTAGACAGGTTTTGAACACTGAAGCTTTCTTT. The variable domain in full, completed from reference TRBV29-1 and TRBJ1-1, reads SAVISQKPSRDICQRGTSLTIQCQVDSQVTMMFWYRQQPGQSLTLIATANQGSEATYESGFVIDKFPISRPNLTFSTLTVSNMSPEDSSIYLCSVRQVLNTEAFFGQGTRLTVV.

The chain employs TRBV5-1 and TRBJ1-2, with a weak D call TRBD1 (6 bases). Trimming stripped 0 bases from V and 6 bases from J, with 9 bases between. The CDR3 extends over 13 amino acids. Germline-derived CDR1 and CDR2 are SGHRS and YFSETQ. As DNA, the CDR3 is TGCGCCAGCAGCTTGGGGACAGAGAATGGCTACACCTTC. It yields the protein CASSLGTENGYTF. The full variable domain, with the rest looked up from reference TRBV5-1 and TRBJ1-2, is KAGVTQTPRYLIKTRGQQVTLSCSPISGHRSVSWYQQTPGQGLQFLFEYFSETQRNKGNFPGRFSGRQFSNSRSEMNVSTLELGDSALYLCASSLGTENGYTFGSGTRLTVV.

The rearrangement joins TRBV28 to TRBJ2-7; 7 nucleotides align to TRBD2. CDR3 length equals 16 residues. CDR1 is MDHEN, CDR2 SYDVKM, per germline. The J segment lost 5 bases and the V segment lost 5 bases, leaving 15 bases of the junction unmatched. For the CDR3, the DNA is TGTGCCAGCAGTGAAAGGGACCCCGGGAGGCCCCACGAGCAGTACTTC. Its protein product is CASSERDPGRPHEQYF.

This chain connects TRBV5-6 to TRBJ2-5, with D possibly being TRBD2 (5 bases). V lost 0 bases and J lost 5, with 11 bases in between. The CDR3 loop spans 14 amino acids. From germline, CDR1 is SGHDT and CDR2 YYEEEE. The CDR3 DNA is TGTGCCAGCAGCTTGGGGACTCTTTGGGAGACCCAGTACTTC. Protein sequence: CASSLGTLWETQYF.

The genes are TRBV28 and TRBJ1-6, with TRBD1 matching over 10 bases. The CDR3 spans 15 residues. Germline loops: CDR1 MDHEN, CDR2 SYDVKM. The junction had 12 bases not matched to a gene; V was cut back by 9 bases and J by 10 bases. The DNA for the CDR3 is TGTGCCAGTACCCGACAGACAGGGGGCAGGTCACCCCTCCACTTT. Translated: CASTRQTGGRSPLHF. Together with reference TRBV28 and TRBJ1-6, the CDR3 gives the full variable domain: DVKVTQSSRYLVKRTGEKVFLECVQDMDHENMFWYRQDPGLGLRLIYFSYDVKMKEKGDIPEGYSVSREKKERFSLILESASTNQTSMYLCASTRQTGGRSPLHFGNGTRLTVT.

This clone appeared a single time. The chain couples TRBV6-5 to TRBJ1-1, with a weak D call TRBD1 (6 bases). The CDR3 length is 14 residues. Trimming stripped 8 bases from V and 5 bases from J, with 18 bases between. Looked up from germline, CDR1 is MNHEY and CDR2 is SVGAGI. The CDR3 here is CASRGGRGITEAFF. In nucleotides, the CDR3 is TGTGCCAGCCGAGGGGGTAGAGGGATTACTGAAGCTTTCTTT.

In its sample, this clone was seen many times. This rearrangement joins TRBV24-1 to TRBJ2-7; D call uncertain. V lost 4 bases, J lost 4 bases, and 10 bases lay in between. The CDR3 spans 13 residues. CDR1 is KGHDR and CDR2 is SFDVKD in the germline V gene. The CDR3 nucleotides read TGTGCCACCAGTGAATCGGTCGGGTACGAGCAGTACTTC. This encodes CATSESVGYEQYF.

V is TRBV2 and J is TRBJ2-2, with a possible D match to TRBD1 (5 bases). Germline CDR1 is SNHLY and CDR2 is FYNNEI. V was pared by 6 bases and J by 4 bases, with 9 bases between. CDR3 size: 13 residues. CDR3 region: CASSARGTGELFF. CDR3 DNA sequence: TGTGCCAGCAGCGCAAGGGGCACCGGGGAGCTGTTTTTT.

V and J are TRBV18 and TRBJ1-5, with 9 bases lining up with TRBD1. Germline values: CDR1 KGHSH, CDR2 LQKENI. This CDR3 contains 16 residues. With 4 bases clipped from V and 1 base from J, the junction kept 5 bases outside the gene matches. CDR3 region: CASSQQGAGSNQPQHF. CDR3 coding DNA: TGTGCCAGCTCACAACAGGGGGCGGGAAGCAATCAGCCCCAGCATTTT.

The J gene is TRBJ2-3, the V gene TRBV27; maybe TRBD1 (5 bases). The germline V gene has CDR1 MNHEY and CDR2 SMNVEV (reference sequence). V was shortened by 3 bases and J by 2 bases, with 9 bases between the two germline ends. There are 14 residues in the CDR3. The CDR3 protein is CASSLRQLTDTQYF. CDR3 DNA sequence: TGTGCCAGCAGTTTGAGACAGCTCACAGATACGCAGTATTTT.

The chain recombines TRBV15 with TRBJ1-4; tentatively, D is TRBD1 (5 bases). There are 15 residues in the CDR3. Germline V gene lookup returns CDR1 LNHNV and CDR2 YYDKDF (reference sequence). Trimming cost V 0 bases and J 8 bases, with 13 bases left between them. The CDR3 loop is CATSRERGAGEKLFF. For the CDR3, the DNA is TGTGCCACCAGCAGAGAGCGAGGGGCGGGGGAAAAACTGTTTTTT.

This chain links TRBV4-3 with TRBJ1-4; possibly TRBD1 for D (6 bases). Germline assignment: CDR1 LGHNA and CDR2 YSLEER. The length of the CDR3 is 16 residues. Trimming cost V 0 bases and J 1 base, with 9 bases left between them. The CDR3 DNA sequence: TGCGCCAGCAGCCAAGAAAAACAGGGAACTAATGAAAAACTGTTTTTT. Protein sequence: CASSQEKQGTNEKLFF.

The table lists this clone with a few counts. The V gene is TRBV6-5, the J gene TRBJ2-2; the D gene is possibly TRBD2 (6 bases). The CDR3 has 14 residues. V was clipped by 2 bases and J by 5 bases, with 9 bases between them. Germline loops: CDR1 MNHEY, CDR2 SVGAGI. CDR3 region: CASSYAGRTGELFF. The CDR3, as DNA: TGTGCCAGCAGTTACGCGGGGCGGACCGGGGAGCTGTTTTTT.

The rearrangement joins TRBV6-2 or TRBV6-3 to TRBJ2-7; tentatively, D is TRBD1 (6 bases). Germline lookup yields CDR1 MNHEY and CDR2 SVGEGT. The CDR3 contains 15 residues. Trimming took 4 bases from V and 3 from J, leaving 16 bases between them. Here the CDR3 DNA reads TGTGCCAGCAGTTCAGGAACCGGGACAAGCTACGAGCAGTACTTC. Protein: CASSSGTGTSYEQYF.

The CDR3 nucleotides read TGTGCCAGCAGCCCCCAATCGGGGGGAGGGGGCACAGATACGCAGTATTTT. Its translation is CASSPQSGGGGTDTQYF. The rearrangement joins TRBV7-8 to TRBJ2-3, with 7 positions matching TRBD2. V lost 5 bases and J lost 1; bases outside the gene matches: 12. CDR3 size: 17 residues. Germline values: CDR1 SGHVS, CDR2 FQNEAQ.

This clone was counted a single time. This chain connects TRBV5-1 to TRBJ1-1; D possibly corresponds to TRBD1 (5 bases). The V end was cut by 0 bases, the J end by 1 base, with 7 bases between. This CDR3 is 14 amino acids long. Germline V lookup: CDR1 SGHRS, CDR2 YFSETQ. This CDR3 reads CASSLAQGNTEAFF. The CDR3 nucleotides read TGCGCCAGCAGCTTGGCCCAGGGGAACACTGAAGCTTTCTTT.